These 30 T cell receptor beta chains were all obtained from the same sample, sequenced in a study of CD8+ T cells in alopecia areata. The authors extracted RNA and reverse transcribed it into cDNA as the sequencing template. The method was immunoSEQ multiplex PCR; TCRdb's version includes in-frame clones alone and lacks a portion of them. The sample shows about 97,000 clones, roughly 56% of them seen only once. Treatment denoted: oral pan-JAK inhibitor, 5-10 mg twice daily. The source was CD8+ T cells sorted from blood, collected between weeks 55 and 70, from a patient treated with tofacitinib. Receptor source: a human donor with alopecia areata.

The chain is built from TRBV7-2 and TRBJ2-7; 7 nucleotides agree with TRBD1. The CDR3 has 16 residues. Germline V CDR1 and CDR2: SGHTA, FQGNSA. The V segment lost 3 bases and the J segment 3 bases; nucleotides outside the gene matches: 11. The CDR3 is CASSFTPEGQYYEQYF. The CDR3 DNA reads as TGTGCCAGCAGCTTCACTCCTGAGGGACAGTACTACGAGCAGTACTTC.

This chain connects TRBV15 to TRBJ2-7, with a tentative D call TRBD2 (6 bases). The CDR3 extends over 15 amino acids. The V gene's germline CDR1 is LNHNV and CDR2 YYDKDF (reference sequence). Trimming left V 3 bases short and J 1 base short, with 13 bases between. The CDR3 nucleotides are TGTGCCACCAGCAGCACCCCGGAGGGGTCCTACGAGCAGTACTTC. Its translation is CATSSTPEGSYEQYF.

V gene TRBV11-2 combines with J gene TRBJ1-6; D unresolved. V was shortened by 5 bases and J by 2 bases, with 1 base between the two germline ends. The CDR3 runs to 12 residues. Germline V gene sequence: CDR1 SGHAT, CDR2 FQNNGV. The CDR3 sequence: CASSPYNSPLHF. As DNA, the CDR3 is TGTGCCAGCAGCCCCTATAATTCACCCCTCCACTTT.

The chain is built from TRBV5-1 and TRBJ2-7; 8 nucleotides align to TRBD1. The CDR3 spans 15 residues. The germline V gene has CDR1 SGHRS and CDR2 YFSETQ. Trimming removed 0 bases from V and 3 bases from J; junction bases left unmatched: 5. In DNA, the CDR3 is TGCGCCAGCAGCTTGGGGACAGGGATAGACTACGAGCAGTACTTC. Residues: CASSLGTGIDYEQYF.

Only a few counts were recorded for this clone. This chain uses TRBV7-9 with TRBJ2-6, with D perhaps TRBD1 (5 bases). CDR1 is SEHNR and CDR2 is FQNEAQ in the germline V gene (reference sequence). The CDR3 extends over 15 amino acids. Trimming removed 3 bases at V and 0 bases at J, with 6 bases between. Here the CDR3 reads CASSFTGSGANVLTF. For the CDR3, the DNA is TGTGCCAGCAGCTTTACAGGCTCTGGGGCCAACGTCCTGACTTTC.

This clone has just a few counts. This rearrangement joins TRBV30 to TRBJ1-2; perhaps TRBD1 as D (5 bases). The V end lost 2 bases, the J end lost 10 bases, and 14 bases lay between the germline ends. This CDR3 comprises 12 residues. Per germline, CDR1 GTSNPN and CDR2 SVGIG (reference sequence). The CDR3 DNA sequence: TGTGCCTGGAGTTCCCAGGGCGTGGACTACACCTTC. This translates into CAWSSQGVDYTF.

This clone was observed once. The CDR3 nucleotides are TGTGCCAGCAGTTTAAGCCCCCCGGGAGGACCTAGTGGCTACACCTTC. Translated: CASSLSPPGGPSGYTF. V usage is TRBV27 and J usage is TRBJ1-2; the D is unclear. V was shortened by 2 bases and J by 7 bases, with 20 bases between the two germline ends. Germline V CDR1 and CDR2: MNHEY, SMNVEV (reference sequence). The CDR3 loop spans 16 amino acids.

The chain joins TRBV5-1 to TRBJ1-1, with D uncertain. V dropped 7 bases and J dropped 2 bases, with 6 bases sitting between them. The CDR3 consists of 11 residues. Germline CDR1 is SGHRS and CDR2 is YFSETQ. CDR3 bases: TGCGCCAGCGTTAACAACACTGAAGCTTTCTTT. Amino acid sequence: CASVNNTEAFF. Supplemented by reference TRBV5-1 and TRBJ1-1, the full variable domain reads KAGVTQTPRYLIKTRGQQVTLSCSPISGHRSVSWYQQTPGQGLQFLFEYFSETQRNKGNFPGRFSGRQFSNSRSEMNVSTLELGDSALYLCASVNNTEAFFGQGTRLTVV.

This clone was detected once. The J gene is TRBJ2-2, the V gene TRBV25-1; no firm D call. The length of the CDR3 is 16 residues. CDR1 MGHDK and CDR2 SYGVNS come from the germline V gene. V was shortened by 0 bases and J by 0 bases, with 8 bases between the two germline ends. CDR3 sequence (DNA): TGTGCCAGCAGTGAATACTTCGGCCCGAACACCGGGGAGCTGTTTTTT. Residues: CASSEYFGPNTGELFF.

Points on this clone: Other DNA sequences of this sample code for an identical CDR3. J is TRBJ1-2 and V is TRBV29-1, with D unclear. CDR3 size: 8 residues. Germline lookup yields CDR1 SQVTM and CDR2 ANQGSEA. The V gene lost 6 bases and the J gene lost 7 bases, with 3 bases spanning the gap. The CDR3 nucleotides read TGCAGCGTCTCTGGCTACACCTTC. Encoded protein: CSVSGYTF.

The rearrangement links TRBV7-9 to TRBJ1-5; tentatively, D is TRBD1 (6 bases). The CDR3 runs 15 residues. The germline V and J ends were trimmed by 4 bases and 6 bases, with 16 bases remaining between them. CDR1 and CDR2 (germline): SEHNR, FQNEAQ (reference sequence). The CDR3 DNA follows: TGTGCCAGCAGCTCGGAGGCAGAGGGGGGTCAGCCCCAGCATTTT. It translates to CASSSEAEGGQPQHF.

The chain couples TRBV6-6 to TRBJ2-7; D possibly corresponds to TRBD1 (7 bases). Germline V gene sequence: CDR1 MNHNY, CDR2 SVGAGI (reference sequence). The CDR3 has 16 residues. V lost 6 bases to trimming and J lost 3 bases, with 21 bases between them. CDR3 amino acids: CASSLARTGLNYEQYF. DNA for the CDR3: TGTGCCAGCAGCTTAGCCCGGACAGGACTAAACTACGAGCAGTACTTC.

This clone was detected only once. The chain links TRBV4-1 to TRBJ2-5; D possibly matches TRBD1 or TRBD2 (5 bases each). The germline gives CDR1 MGHRA, CDR2 YSYEKL. V was cut by 4 bases and J by 5 bases, with 14 bases left in between. The CDR3 is 14 amino acids. CDR3 residues: CASSPERGRETQYF. The CDR3 DNA follows: TGCGCCAGCAGCCCCGAGAGGGGCCGGGAGACCCAGTACTTC.

The V and J genes are TRBV27 and TRBJ2-5; the match to TRBD2 covers 16 bases. CDR1 and CDR2 from the germline V gene are MNHEY and SMNVEV (reference sequence). The CDR3 has 18 residues. The V and J ends lost 6 bases and 5 bases, in that order; junction bases with no gene match: 12. The CDR3, as DNA: TGTGCCAGCAGGCCACCTGGGACTAGCGGGGGGGCCGGGGAGACCCAGTACTTC. This codes for CASRPPGTSGGAGETQYF.

This clone was counted a few times. The V gene is TRBV4-1, the J gene TRBJ1-1; D might be TRBD1 (5 bases). The V gene's germline CDR1 is MGHRA and CDR2 YSYEKL. The CDR3 is 15 residues long. Trimming took off 4 bases at V and 1 base at J, with 13 bases between the two ends. The CDR3 sequence is CASSPTGRTNTEAFF. CDR3 DNA: TGCGCCAGCAGCCCGACGGGACGGACGAACACTGAAGCTTTCTTT.

CDR3 bases: TGTGCCATCCCGGGTCCCTTAACTGCCTCTGGGGCCAACGTCCTGACTTTC. Translated: CAIPGPLTASGANVLTF. The V call is TRBV10-3, the J call TRBJ2-6; no definite D call. V was shortened by 8 bases and J by 0 bases, with 17 bases between the two germline ends. CDR3 size: 17 residues. The V gene's germline CDR1 is ENHRY and CDR2 SYGVKD.

The chain combines TRBV6-5 with TRBJ2-7; D uncertain. The length of the CDR3 is 14 residues. V was cut by 2 bases and J by 5 bases, with 13 bases left in between. Germline V gene sequence: CDR1 MNHEY, CDR2 SVGAGI. The CDR3 nucleotides are TGTGCCAGCAGTTACAAGCCAGGTCGGGACGAGCAGTACTTC. As protein: CASSYKPGRDEQYF.

This chain links TRBV27 with TRBJ2-3; no reliable D call. Germline CDR1 reads MNHEY; CDR2 reads SMNVEV (reference sequence). The CDR3 is 14 residues long. V lost 4 bases, J lost 0 bases, and 8 bases lay in between. The CDR3 DNA sequence: TGTGCCAGCAGTTCGGAGACTAGCACAGATACGCAGTATTTT. Amino acid sequence: CASSSETSTDTQYF.

In its sample, this clone was seen a few times. The rearrangement joins TRBV7-6 to TRBJ1-1; D not certain. V was shortened by 1 base and J by 6 bases, with 9 bases between the two germline ends. The CDR3 is 13 amino acids. Germline values: CDR1 SGHVS, CDR2 FNYEAQ. CDR3 sequence (DNA): TGTGCCAGCAGCTTAGGAGCACAGTCTGAAGCTTTCTTT. Translated: CASSLGAQSEAFF.

This clone was observed once. Other DNA sequences within the sample encode an identical CDR3. J is TRBJ2-3 and V is TRBV5-6; the D is unclear. The V gene lost 0 bases and the J gene lost 2 bases, with 1 base spanning the gap. Germline CDR1 SGHDT, CDR2 YYEEEE. CDR3 length: 12 amino acids. The CDR3 DNA sequence: TGTGCCAGCAGCTTGGCCACAGATACGCAGTATTTT. This encodes CASSLATDTQYF.

The chain joins TRBV5-5 to TRBJ2-7, with D maybe TRBD2 (5 bases). The CDR3 is 14 residues long. Germline CDR1 is SGHKS and CDR2 is YYEKEE (reference sequence). V was trimmed by 6 bases and J by 2 bases, leaving 15 bases between them. CDR3 loop: CASTSGILPYEQYF. CDR3 sequence (DNA): TGTGCCAGCACCTCCGGGATACTTCCCTACGAGCAGTACTTC. Complete variable domain (other parts from reference TRBV5-5 and TRBJ2-7): DAGVTQSPTHLIKTRGQQVTLRCSPISGHKSVSWYQQVLGQGPQFIFQYYEKEERGRGNFPDRFSARQFPNYSSELNVNALLLGDSALYLCASTSGILPYEQYFGPGTRLTVT.

V gene TRBV5-6 combines with J gene TRBJ1-5; 9 bases map to TRBD1. CDR1 and CDR2 from the germline V gene are SGHDT and YYEEEE. Unmatched junction bases numbered 4, after V lost 0 bases and J lost 6 bases. CDR3 length: 15 residues. CDR3 bases: TGTGCCAGCAGCTTGGCCGGGACAGGGCTTCAGCCCCAGCATTTT. Protein product: CASSLAGTGLQPQHF.

This clone was observed once. V gene TRBV27 combines with J gene TRBJ1-1; no definite D call. The germline V gene has CDR1 MNHEY and CDR2 SMNVEV (reference sequence). The CDR3 is 14 residues long. Trimming left V 1 base short and J 4 bases short, with 10 bases between. CDR3 protein: CASSLLGKGTEAFF. The CDR3 DNA reads TGTGCCAGCAGTTTATTAGGGAAGGGCACTGAAGCTTTCTTT.

This clone occurred a few times. The chain couples TRBV7-9 to TRBJ2-7; D not resolved. With 2 bases removed from V and 6 bases from J, the gap between germline ends came to 5 bases. The CDR3 has 11 residues. Looked up from germline, CDR1 is SEHNR and CDR2 is FQNEAQ (reference sequence). In DNA, the CDR3 is TGTGCCAGCAGCTTACGCTCCGAGCAGTACTTC. Protein sequence: CASSLRSEQYF. The variable domain in full, completed from reference TRBV7-9 and TRBJ2-7, reads DTGVSQNPRHKITKRGQNVTFRCDPISEHNRLYWYRQTLGQGPEFLTYFQNEAQLEKSRLLSDRFSAERPKGSFSTLEIQRTEQGDSAMYLCASSLRSEQYFGPGTRLTVT.

The genes are TRBV5-5 and TRBJ2-7; D is unclear. The CDR3 runs 15 residues. Trimming removed 2 bases from V and 3 bases from J, with 15 bases in between. Germline V gene lookup returns CDR1 SGHKS and CDR2 YYEKEE (reference sequence). For the CDR3, the DNA is TGTGCCAGCAGCTTCTTGATCAGAGAGGACTACGAGCAGTACTTC. Amino acids: CASSFLIREDYEQYF.

The chain uses TRBV2 and TRBJ2-5; D perhaps matches TRBD1 (6 bases). The ends were cut back, 6 bases at V and 2 bases at J, with 10 bases in the middle. Per the germline V gene, CDR1 is SNHLY and CDR2 is FYNNEI. The CDR3 runs 13 residues. CDR3 residues: CASRGDTQETQYF. For the CDR3, the DNA is TGTGCCAGCAGGGGGGACACACAAGAGACCCAGTACTTC.

V gene TRBV2 combines with J gene TRBJ2-1; D is unresolved. Per the germline V gene, CDR1 is SNHLY and CDR2 is FYNNEI. V lost 1 base, J lost 14 bases, and 0 bases lay in between. The CDR3 is 8 residues long. The CDR3 coding sequence is TGTGCCAGCAGTGAAGAGTTCTTC. Translated, it gives CASSEEFF.

V usage is TRBV14 and J usage is TRBJ1-2, with TRBD1 identical over 8 bases. From germline, CDR1 is SGHDN and CDR2 FVKESK. The CDR3 extends over 14 amino acids. V was pared by 5 bases and J by 3 bases, with 5 bases of the junction left unmatched. The CDR3: CASSSDRDDYGYTF. In DNA, the CDR3 is TGTGCCAGCAGCTCGGACAGGGATGACTATGGCTACACCTTC.

V and J are TRBV9 and TRBJ2-2; 8 bases agree with TRBD2. The CDR3 contains 15 residues. Germline lookup yields CDR1 SGDLS and CDR2 YYNGEE. J was trimmed by 7 bases and V by 3 bases; bases with no gene match: 8. The CDR3 DNA reads TGTGCCAGCAGCGATAGTGGGACTAGAGACGGGGAGCTGTTTTTT. It encodes CASSDSGTRDGELFF.

This rearrangement joins TRBV4-3 to TRBJ2-5; either TRBD1 or TRBD2 may fit D (5 bases each). Trimming shortened V by 3 bases and J by 5 bases, and 10 bases separated the two germline ends. Germline V gene lookup returns CDR1 LGHNA and CDR2 YSLEER. This CDR3 has 13 residues. CDR3 sequence: CASSHHRRETQYF. CDR3 DNA sequence: TGCGCCAGCAGCCACCACAGGAGGGAGACCCAGTACTTC.